One and the same sample provided the 30 T cell receptor beta chains below, sequenced in a study of T cell responses to AZD1222 COVID-19 vaccine. Profiling relied on immunoSEQ multiplex PCR, and the TCRdb table lists in-frame clones only, not all of them. There are more than 95,000 clones in the sample; 75% to 90% occur only once, and approximately 45% lies in the top ten. The sequences come from peripheral blood, collected 28 days after the second AZD1222 dose. These receptors came from an adult who received the AZD1222 COVID-19 vaccine.

The rearrangement joins TRBV5-8 to TRBJ2-2; no reliable D call. V shed 2 bases and J shed 0 bases, with 5 bases lying between them. The V gene's germline CDR1 is SGHTS and CDR2 YDEGEE. This CDR3 contains 14 residues. CDR3 residues: CASSFGTNTGELFF. The CDR3 region has the DNA TGTGCCAGCAGCTTCGGTACGAACACCGGGGAGCTGTTTTTT.

J is TRBJ1-1 and V is TRBV24-1, with D unresolved. This CDR3 has 14 residues. Germline CDR1 reads KGHDR; CDR2 reads SFDVKD. Deletions cut 5 bases from V and 5 bases from J, with 14 bases between. CDR3 in amino acids: CATSGEGVGTEAFF. As DNA, the CDR3 is TGTGCCACCAGTGGAGAGGGAGTAGGGACTGAAGCTTTCTTT.

The chain recombines TRBV14 with TRBJ2-7; D ambiguous. CDR3 length: 13 residues. Trimming removed 3 bases from V and 3 bases from J, with 9 bases in between. CDR1 is SGHDN, CDR2 FVKESK, per germline. The CDR3 sequence is CASSHNRVYEQYF. Written as DNA, the CDR3 is TGTGCCAGCAGCCATAATAGGGTCTACGAGCAGTACTTC.

The rearrangement links TRBV5-1 to TRBJ2-3, with 8 nucleotides matching TRBD2. V gave up 2 bases and J gave up 2 bases; unmatched junction bases: 4. This CDR3 is 15 amino acids long. Germline V CDR1 and CDR2: SGHRS, YFSETQ. CDR3 in amino acids: CASSFRGGPTDTQYF. The CDR3 nucleotides are TGCGCCAGCAGCTTTCGGGGGGGGCCCACAGATACGCAGTATTTT.

The chain combines TRBV6-1 with TRBJ2-1; D gene ambiguous. Trimming removed 2 bases from V and 3 bases from J, with 11 bases in between. The CDR3 runs 15 residues. Looked up from germline, CDR1 is MNHNS and CDR2 is SASEGT. CDR3 sequence reads: CASSETGSFYNEQFF. The CDR3 DNA is TGTGCCAGCAGTGAAACTGGTTCGTTCTACAATGAGCAGTTCTTC.

This rearrangement joins TRBV10-2 to TRBJ1-5, with D possibly being TRBD1 (5 bases). CDR3 length: 13 residues. V lost 3 bases, J lost 4 bases, and 7 bases lay in between. Per the germline V gene, CDR1 is WSHSY and CDR2 is SAAADI. CDR3 nucleotide sequence: TGCGCCAGCAGTGAACAGGTTAATCAGCCCCAGCATTTT. This gives the protein CASSEQVNQPQHF.

This clone is a singleton in its sample. The gene calls are TRBV4-2 and TRBJ2-7; 8 nucleotides line up with TRBD2. This CDR3 spans 15 amino acids. V lost 0 bases to trimming and J lost 3 bases; unmatched junction nucleotides: 4. The germline V gene has CDR1 LGHNA and CDR2 YNFKEQ. The CDR3 DNA sequence: TGTGCCAGCAGCCAAGATGTGCGGGAGGACTACGAGCAGTACTTC. Amino acids: CASSQDVREDYEQYF.

This clone has more than one count but fewer than ten. This chain connects TRBV27 to TRBJ2-5; D is undetermined. The length of the CDR3 is 16 residues. Germline values: CDR1 MNHEY, CDR2 SMNVEV (reference sequence). V dropped 0 bases and J dropped 2 bases, with 13 bases sitting between them. The CDR3 DNA sequence: TGTGCCAGCAGTTTATCGGCGCGTAGATATCAAGAGACCCAGTACTTC. Translated, it gives CASSLSARRYQETQYF.

This clone was recorded only once. The V and J genes are TRBV7-9 and TRBJ2-3; TRBD1 aligns across 8 bases. CDR3 length equals 14 residues. Germline V gene data show CDR1 as SEHNR and CDR2 as FQNEAQ (reference sequence). J was trimmed by 3 bases and V by 1 base; bases with no gene match: 0. This CDR3 reads CASSLGTGTDTQYF. CDR3 nucleotide sequence: TGTGCCAGCAGCTTAGGGACAGGGACAGATACGCAGTATTTT.

The chain joins TRBV14 to TRBJ2-7; D might be TRBD2 (5 bases). Germline V lookup: CDR1 SGHDN, CDR2 FVKESK. The length of the CDR3 is 15 residues. V was pared by 2 bases and J by 0 bases, with 11 bases between. CDR3 in DNA: TGTGCCAGCAGCCAACCCGGGGTTGGCTCCTACGAGCAGTACTTC. This translates into CASSQPGVGSYEQYF.

In its sample, this clone was seen once. The chain is built from TRBV2 and TRBJ1-6, with 7 bases fitting TRBD1. J was trimmed by 7 bases and V by 6 bases; bases with no gene match: 9. The germline CDR1 and CDR2 sequences are SNHLY and FYNNEI. There are 15 residues in the CDR3. CDR3: CASRPSGQPNSPLHF. The CDR3, as DNA: TGTGCCAGCAGGCCCTCGGGACAGCCGAATTCACCCCTCCACTTT. The full variable domain, its missing parts supplied by reference TRBV2 and TRBJ1-6, is EPEVTQTPSHQVTQMGQEVILRCVPISNHLYFYWYRQILGQKVEFLVSFYNNEISEKSEIFDDQFSVERPDGSNFTLKIRSTKLEDSAMYFCASRPSGQPNSPLHFGNGTRLTVT.

This clone was picked up one time. The chain uses TRBV30 and TRBJ2-7; D remains ambiguous. This CDR3 contains 13 residues. V lost 3 bases, J lost 0 bases, and 9 bases lay in between. CDR1 is GTSNPN and CDR2 is SVGIG in the germline V gene (reference sequence). DNA for the CDR3: TGTGCCTGGAGGTCGCCCCTCTCCTACGAGCAGTACTTC. Protein: CAWRSPLSYEQYF.

This chain's CDR3 is CASSEGLAIRNYGYTF. The CDR3 region has the DNA TGTGCCAGCAGTGAGGGTCTTGCAATCAGGAACTATGGCTACACCTTC. The J gene is TRBJ1-2, the V gene TRBV6-1; no firm D call. V was pared by 3 bases and J by 2 bases, with 16 bases between. This CDR3 region has 16 residues. Germline V gives CDR1 MNHNS, CDR2 SASEGT.

In its sample, this clone was seen once. V and J are TRBV19 and TRBJ1-5; a possible D gene is TRBD1 (5 bases). Germline CDR1 LNHDA, CDR2 SQIVND (reference sequence). This CDR3 is 15 amino acids long. Trimming pared 1 base from V and 6 bases from J, leaving 13 bases between. The DNA of the CDR3 is TGTGCCAGTAGTATAGGGATGGCAGGGACTCAGCCCCAGCATTTT. This translates into CASSIGMAGTQPQHF.

The genes are TRBV6-5 and TRBJ1-2; D call uncertain. Germline V gene sequence: CDR1 MNHEY, CDR2 SVGAGI. Trimming cost V 2 bases and J 4 bases, with 14 bases left between them. The CDR3 contains 15 residues. The DNA of the CDR3 is TGTGCCAGCAGTTACATGATCGACGGTCCCTATGGCTACACCTTC. Its protein is CASSYMIDGPYGYTF.

This chain connects TRBV5-6 to TRBJ2-7, with D perhaps given as TRBD1 or TRBD2 (6 bases each). Trimming removed 4 bases at V and 0 bases at J, with 14 bases between. The germline CDR1 and CDR2 sequences are SGHDT and YYEEEE. This CDR3 spans 15 amino acids. As DNA, the CDR3 is TGTGCCAGCAGCGGGGGGCGGGTCAGCTCCTACGAGCAGTACTTC. Translating it yields CASSGGRVSSYEQYF.

V is TRBV27 and J is TRBJ2-7, with 9 bases lining up with TRBD1. V lost 6 bases, J lost 3 bases, and 3 bases stayed unmatched. The CDR3 spans 13 residues. From germline, CDR1 is MNHEY and CDR2 SMNVEV (reference sequence). The CDR3 nucleotides are TGTGCCAGCAGGGGACAGGGCTTCTACGAGCAGTACTTC. This translates into CASRGQGFYEQYF.

This rearrangement joins TRBV24-1 to TRBJ2-3, with 7 nucleotides matching TRBD1. The germline V gene encodes CDR1 KGHDR and CDR2 SFDVKD. The CDR3 runs to 19 residues. Trimming removed 2 bases from V and 6 bases from J; junction bases left unmatched: 19. The CDR3 is CATSDYLGSQGSSVDTQYF. CDR3 nucleotide sequence: TGTGCCACCAGTGATTATTTGGGGTCACAGGGGAGTTCGGTGGATACGCAGTATTTT.

This clone has just one count. The rearrangement joins TRBV5-5 to TRBJ1-4; TRBD1 matches at 7 bases. The CDR3 runs to 15 residues. Per the germline V gene, CDR1 is SGHKS and CDR2 is YYEKEE (reference sequence). J gave up 7 bases and V 4 bases, and 10 bases lay outside the gene matches. The CDR3 coding sequence is TGTGCCAGCAGCCCGCGACAGGGTCTCGCTGAAAAACTGTTTTTT. This codes for CASSPRQGLAEKLFF.

This chain links TRBV10-3 with TRBJ2-1, with D hard to call. In germline, CDR1 is ENHRY, CDR2 SYGVKD. The CDR3 contains 13 residues. V was trimmed by 10 bases and J by 7 bases, leaving 17 bases between them. In DNA, the CDR3 is TGTGCCACCTCACCGGGCTCCTCGAATGAGCAGTTCTTC. Translation: CATSPGSSNEQFF.

V usage is TRBV28 and J usage is TRBJ2-1, with 7 nucleotides matching TRBD2. V was clipped by 5 bases and J by 2 bases; unmatched bases: 6. There are 15 residues in the CDR3. Germline V lookup: CDR1 MDHEN, CDR2 SYDVKM. The CDR3 DNA reads TGTGCCAGCAGTGTCCTACGGGGGGCCTACAATGAGCAGTTCTTC. Its protein product is CASSVLRGAYNEQFF.

V gene TRBV30 combines with J gene TRBJ1-1, with 7 bases aligning to TRBD1. V trimming: 5 bases; J trimming: 6 bases; junction bases outside the gene matches: 9. The CDR3 consists of 13 residues. Germline loops: CDR1 GTSNPN, CDR2 SVGIG (reference sequence). The CDR3 sequence is CAWGIDRESEAFF. DNA of the CDR3: TGTGCCTGGGGAATAGACAGGGAGTCTGAAGCTTTCTTT.

The chain combines TRBV28 with TRBJ1-1, with 10 bases that match TRBD1. The trim removed 6 bases at V and 4 bases at J, leaving 2 bases unmatched. The CDR3 contains 13 residues. The germline gives CDR1 MDHEN, CDR2 SYDVKM. The CDR3 is CASRGQGSTEAFF. CDR3 bases: TGTGCCAGCAGGGGACAGGGGTCCACTGAAGCTTTCTTT.

This clone has only a few counts. CDR3 protein: CASSPRGTNEKLFF. The CDR3, as DNA: TGTGCCAGCAGCCCGCGGGGGACTAATGAAAAACTGTTTTTT. The chain couples TRBV5-4 to TRBJ1-4; TRBD1 is a possible D gene (5 bases). CDR3 length: 14 amino acids. Germline V gene data show CDR1 as SGHNT and CDR2 as YYREEE (reference sequence). The V gene lost 4 bases and the J gene lost 2 bases, with 9 bases spanning the gap.

The CDR3 DNA is TGCAGTGACGGGAGTCTGAATGAGCAGTTCTTC. It specifies CSDGSLNEQFF. V is TRBV20-1 and J is TRBJ2-1; D perhaps matches TRBD2 (6 bases). The CDR3 runs 11 residues. CDR1 and CDR2 (germline): DFQATT, SNEGSKA (reference sequence). Trimming cost V 7 bases and J 7 bases, with 11 bases left between them.

The J gene is TRBJ1-1, the V gene TRBV23-1, with 9 bases identical to TRBD1. TRBV23-1 falls under the ORF class, with uncertain function. The CDR3 is 15 amino acids. V lost 2 bases and J lost 5; bases outside the gene matches: 6. CDR3 in DNA: TGCGCCAGCAGTCAAATAACGGACAGGGGTACTGAAGCTTTCTTT. Residues: CASSQITDRGTEAFF.

This chain uses TRBV5-4 with TRBJ1-1; no definite D call. This CDR3 has 15 residues. Looked up from germline, CDR1 is SGHNT and CDR2 is YYREEE (reference sequence). Trimming cost V 3 bases and J 0 bases, with 12 bases left between them. CDR3 DNA sequence: TGTGCCAGCAGCTCCTTAAGCGGAATGAACACTGAAGCTTTCTTT. It encodes CASSSLSGMNTEAFF.

This chain uses TRBV9 with TRBJ1-1; 7 bases are shared with TRBD1. J gave up 4 bases and V 4 bases, and 13 bases lay outside the gene matches. Germline V lookup: CDR1 SGDLS, CDR2 YYNGEE. The CDR3 has 16 amino acids. CDR3 residues: CASSYGSGGLITEAFF. The CDR3 coding sequence is TGTGCCAGCAGCTACGGGTCAGGGGGGCTGATCACTGAAGCTTTCTTT.

This clone was observed a handful of times. The chain employs TRBV4-3 and TRBJ2-3; 7 bases agree with TRBD2. In germline, CDR1 is LGHNA, CDR2 YSLEER. The CDR3 covers 17 residues. Trimming removed 0 bases from V and 1 base from J; junction bases left unmatched: 7. The CDR3, as DNA: TGCGCCAGCAGCCAAGATCAGGGCGGGAGTGGCACAGATACGCAGTATTTT. Amino acids: CASSQDQGGSGTDTQYF.

Here the CDR3 reads CASSTGGEYGYTF. The CDR3 DNA follows: TGTGCCAGTTCTACAGGGGGGGAATATGGCTACACCTTC. The gene calls are TRBV19 and TRBJ1-2, with 8 bases aligning to TRBD1. CDR3 length: 13 amino acids. The germline gives CDR1 LNHDA, CDR2 SQIVND (reference sequence). Trimming at V came to 8 bases and at J to 5 bases, leaving 7 bases not matched to a gene. Together with reference TRBV19 and TRBJ1-2, the CDR3 gives the full variable domain: DGGITQSPKYLFRKEGQNVTLSCEQNLNHDAMYWYRQDPGQGLRLIYYSQIVNDFQKGDIAEGYSVSREKKESFPLTVTSAQKNPTAFYLCASSTGGEYGYTFGSGTRLTVV.